The rows below give T cell receptor beta chains drawn from one sample of a study of metastatic and nonmetastatic thyroid tumors. TCRdb re-analyzed the PCR reads using MiXCR. This sample carries over 7,000 clones, roughly 15% of them seen once, and the ten largest clones take under 7.5%. The specimen sequenced was blood. Source of these receptors: a female donor with papillary thyroid cancer or a benign thyroid nodule (not recorded which). Some clones in this sample may be carry-over from other donors' samples. Both conserved end residues are trimmed from each CDR3.

>TRBJ1-6|TRBV28
ASSFAPLTQNSPLH
>TRBJ2-7|TRBV28
ASSYHRGSRYEQY
>TRBJ2-1|TRBV27
ASSQGDGRGPYNEQF
>TRBJ2-3|TRBV7-6
ASSLAATSGDTQY
>TRBJ2-3|TRBV18
ASSPPASSYYNTQY
>TRBJ2-1|TRBV27
ASSLVEYNEQF
>TRBJ2-7|TRBV28
ASSLELAGADYEQY
>TRBJ1-5|TRBV19
ASSPGQGKYSNQPQH
>TRBJ2-2|TRBV11-2
ASSSYFRTMAPGELF
>TRBJ2-3|TRBV4-3
ASRGPGRRISNTQY
>TRBJ2-2|TRBV5-4
ASGPGGRQNTGELF
>TRBJ2-5|TRBV5-6
ASSSRTDAQETQY
>TRBJ2-1|TRBV10-2
ASRYRDYEQF
>TRBJ2-7|TRBV28
ASIDRFYEQY
>TRBJ2-7|TRBV4-3
ASSQGGNSYEQY
>TRBJ1-5|TRBV19
ASSNGRYNQPQH
>TRBJ2-1|TRBV6-1
ASSDVPGQGTNEQF
>TRBJ2-2|TRBV11-2
ASSWAPGELF
>TRBJ2-5|TRBV5-5
ASSMGLLEETQY
>TRBJ2-7|TRBV7-8
ASSLDLARSYEQY
>TRBJ2-3|TRBV19
ASSTNRDRATDTQY
>TRBJ2-7|TRBV24-1
ATSGLGGRVRPHPPHEQY
>TRBJ2-7|TRBV28
ASSNRDRGPYEQY
>TRBJ1-3|TRBV29-1
SGGAASGNTIY
>TRBJ2-3|TRBV19
ASSKGQPTTDTQY
>TRBJ2-1|TRBV12-3/TRBV12-4
ASSTLGGPSDEQF
>TRBJ2-7|TRBV12-3/TRBV12-4
ATSPVQSYYEQY
>TRBJ2-1|TRBV20-1
SASDSGGARGNEQF
>TRBJ1-5|TRBV12-3/TRBV12-4
ASTAGGQGHQPQH
>TRBJ2-7|TRBV7-2
ASSPGTGFYEQY
>TRBJ2-7|TRBV6-1
DSRDGEATGSYEQY
>TRBJ2-2|TRBV24-1
ATVFLAGGPGELF
>TRBJ2-1|TRBV6-5
ASSPGTGEGNEQF
>TRBJ1-6|TRBV6-8
ASSKTGINSPLH
>TRBJ1-2|TRBV12-3/TRBV12-4
ASRPQGQPYGYT
>TRBJ1-5|TRBV7-5
ISVPAGYFRQFGNQPQH
>TRBJ1-1|TRBV11-2
ASSYTENTEAF
>TRBJ1-6|TRBV27
ASSLGDRHSSYNSPLH
>TRBJ2-1|TRBV20-1
SARPGTGAHEQF
>TRBJ2-1|TRBV6-1
ASSEVAGEDNEQF
>TRBJ2-7|TRBV27
ASSRKTGTDSYEQY
>TRBJ2-5|TRBV6-1
ASRETDQETQY
>TRBJ2-3|TRBV6-1
TNRPDRRDTDTQY
>TRBJ2-7|TRBV6-1
ASSEGFSRAYEQY
>TRBJ2-4|TRBV30
AWSVGGAKNIQY
>TRBJ1-1|TRBV5-6
ASSLEGSWTEAF
>TRBJ2-3|TRBV28
ASSFGGDTQY
>TRBJ2-3|TRBV5-6
ASSLETDTQY
>TRBJ2-2|TRBV18
ASSSYRGELF
>TRBJ2-1|TRBV30
AWSLFPPERVYNEQF
>TRBJ2-1|TRBV6-2/TRBV6-3
ASSSRTSGDVDEQF
>TRBJ2-1|TRBV27
ASKLSGTSGRSEQF
>TRBJ1-2|TRBV6-5
ASSYDPFIQSDDGYT
>TRBJ2-1|TRBV14
ASSQDETDSYNEQF
>TRBJ1-3|TRBV5-5
ASSFGDLSGNTIY